This T cell receptor (beta chain) was sequenced in a study of neurological immune-mediated disorders. The study's findings and limits: CDR3 amino acid sequences found in expanded clones were never shared across subjects, suggesting private repertoires in all groups.

CDR3 length: 11 amino acids. With 6 bases removed from V and 2 bases from J, the gap between germline ends came to 4 bases. Noted time point: longitudinal time-point 1 (baseline). PBMCs stored at -80 C, numbering 2 million, were the origin of the unsorted libraries. Synthesis of cDNA was accomplished via 5'RACE employing 10-nucleotide random UMIs. The output of every sequencing run, over 170 million TCR-beta sequences, came from 15-18 subjects. TCRdb independently ran MiXCR on the 5' RACE reads; one entry per CDR3 protein. The repertoire consists of around 71,000 distinct CDR3 sequences, with around 13% occurring once and the leading ten covering about 4.6%. The sample holds many counts of this clonotype. Its antigen remains unidentified.

This sequence originates from a female donor with HTLV-1-associated myelopathy (HAM/TSP). V and J are TRBV12-3 or TRBV12-4 and TRBJ1-2; D gene uncertain. The sample consisted of PBMCs. Here the CDR3 reads CASSLNYGYTF. In DNA form, the CDR3 reads TGTGCCAGCAGCCTCAACTATGGCTACACCTTC.